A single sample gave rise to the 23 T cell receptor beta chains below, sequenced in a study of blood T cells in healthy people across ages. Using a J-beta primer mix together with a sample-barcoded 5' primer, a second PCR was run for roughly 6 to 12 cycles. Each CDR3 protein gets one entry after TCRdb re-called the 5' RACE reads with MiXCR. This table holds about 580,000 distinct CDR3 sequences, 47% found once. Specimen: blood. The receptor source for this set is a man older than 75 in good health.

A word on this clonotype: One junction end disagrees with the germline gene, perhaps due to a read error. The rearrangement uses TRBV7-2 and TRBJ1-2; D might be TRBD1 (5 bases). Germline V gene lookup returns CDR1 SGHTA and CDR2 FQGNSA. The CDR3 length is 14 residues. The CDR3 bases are TGTGCCAGCAGCGCGGGGGGAGTGCCCTATGGTTACACCTTC. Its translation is CASSAGGVPYGYTF.

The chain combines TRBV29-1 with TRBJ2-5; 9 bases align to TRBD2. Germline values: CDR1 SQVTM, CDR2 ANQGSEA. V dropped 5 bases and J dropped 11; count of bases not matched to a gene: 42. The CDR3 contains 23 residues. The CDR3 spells CSVQVTGLASGVKGSYSYNEQYF. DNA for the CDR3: TGCAGCGTTCAAGTAACGGGACTAGCTTCTGGTGTTAAGGGATCATACTCCTACAATGAGCAGTACTTC.

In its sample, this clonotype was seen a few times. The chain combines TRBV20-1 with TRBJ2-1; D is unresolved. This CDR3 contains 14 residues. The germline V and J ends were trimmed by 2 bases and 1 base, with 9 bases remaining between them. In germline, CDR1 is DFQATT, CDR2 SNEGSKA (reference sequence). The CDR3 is CSARMAESYNEQFF. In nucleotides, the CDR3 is TGCAGTGCTAGAATGGCCGAATCCTACAATGAGCAGTTCTTC.

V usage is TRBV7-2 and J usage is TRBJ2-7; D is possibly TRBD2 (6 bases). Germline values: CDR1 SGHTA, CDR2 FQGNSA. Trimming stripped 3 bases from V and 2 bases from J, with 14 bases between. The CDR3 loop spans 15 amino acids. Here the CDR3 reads CASSLSSVTPYEQYF. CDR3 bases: TGTGCCAGCAGCTTGTCTAGCGTAACCCCCTACGAGCAGTACTTC.

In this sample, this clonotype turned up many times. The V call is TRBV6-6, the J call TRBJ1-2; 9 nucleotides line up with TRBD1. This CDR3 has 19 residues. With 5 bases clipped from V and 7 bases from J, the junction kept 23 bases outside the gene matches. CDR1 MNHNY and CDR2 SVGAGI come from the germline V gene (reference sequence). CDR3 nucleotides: TGTGCCAGCAGTCACGGTCGTTCGGGCCTCTGGGGACAGGGTCGTGGCTACACCTTC. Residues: CASSHGRSGLWGQGRGYTF.

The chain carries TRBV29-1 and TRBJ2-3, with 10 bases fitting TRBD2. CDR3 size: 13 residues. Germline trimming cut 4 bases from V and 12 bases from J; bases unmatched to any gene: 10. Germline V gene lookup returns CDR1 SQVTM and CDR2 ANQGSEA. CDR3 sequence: CSVVDRTSGNQYF. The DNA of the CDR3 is TGCAGCGTTGTAGATAGAACTAGCGGGAATCAGTATTTT.

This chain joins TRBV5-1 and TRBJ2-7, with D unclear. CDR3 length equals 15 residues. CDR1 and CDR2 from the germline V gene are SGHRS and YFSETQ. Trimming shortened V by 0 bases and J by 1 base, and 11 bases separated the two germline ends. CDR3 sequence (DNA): TGCGCCAGCAGCTTGGACCCGGGTACGTCCTACGAGCAGTACTTC. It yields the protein CASSLDPGTSYEQYF.

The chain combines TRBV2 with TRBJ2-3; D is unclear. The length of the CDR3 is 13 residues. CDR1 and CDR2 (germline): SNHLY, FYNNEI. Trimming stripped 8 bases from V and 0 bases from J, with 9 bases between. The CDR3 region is CASLKLSTDTQYF. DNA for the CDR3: TGTGCCAGCCTGAAATTGAGCACAGATACGCAGTATTTT.

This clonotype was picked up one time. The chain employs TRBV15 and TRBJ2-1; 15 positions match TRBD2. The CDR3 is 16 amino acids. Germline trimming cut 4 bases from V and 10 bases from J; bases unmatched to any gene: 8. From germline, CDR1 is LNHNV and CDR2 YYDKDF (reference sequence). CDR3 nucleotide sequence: TGTGCCACCAGCACCCCAACGGGACTAGCGGGGGGAGAGCAGTTCTTC. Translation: CATSTPTGLAGGEQFF.

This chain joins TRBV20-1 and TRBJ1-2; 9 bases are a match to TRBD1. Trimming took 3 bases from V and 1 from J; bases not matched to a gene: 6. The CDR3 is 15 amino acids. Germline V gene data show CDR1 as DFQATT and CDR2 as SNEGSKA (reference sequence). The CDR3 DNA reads TGCAGTGCTAGGTCGCCGGGACAGGGTAACTATGGCTACACCTTC. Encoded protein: CSARSPGQGNYGYTF.

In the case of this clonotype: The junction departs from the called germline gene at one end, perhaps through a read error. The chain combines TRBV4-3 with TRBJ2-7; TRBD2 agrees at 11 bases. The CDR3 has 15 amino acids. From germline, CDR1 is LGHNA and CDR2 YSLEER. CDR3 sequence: CASGQGTSGAYEQYF. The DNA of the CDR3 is TGCGCCAGCGGCCAAGGGACTAGCGGTGCCTACGAGCAGTACTTC.

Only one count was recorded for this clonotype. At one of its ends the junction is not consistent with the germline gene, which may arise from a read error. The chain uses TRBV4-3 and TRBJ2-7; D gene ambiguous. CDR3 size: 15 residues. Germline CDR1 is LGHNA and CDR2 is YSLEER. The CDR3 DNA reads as TGCGCTAGCAGCCATACCGGTACACGAGCGAATGAGCAGTACTTC. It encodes CASSHTGTRANEQYF.

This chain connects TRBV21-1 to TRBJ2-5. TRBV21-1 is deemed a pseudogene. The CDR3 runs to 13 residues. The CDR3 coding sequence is TGTGCCAGCAGCTGTACAGTCCAAGAGACCCAGTACTTC. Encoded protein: CASSCTVQETQYF.

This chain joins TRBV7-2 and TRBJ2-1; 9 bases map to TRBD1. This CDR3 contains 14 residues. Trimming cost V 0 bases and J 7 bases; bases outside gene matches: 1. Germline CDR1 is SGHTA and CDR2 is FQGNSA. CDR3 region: CASSLAGTGNEQFF. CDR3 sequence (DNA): TGTGCCAGCAGCTTAGCCGGGACAGGGAATGAGCAGTTCTTC.

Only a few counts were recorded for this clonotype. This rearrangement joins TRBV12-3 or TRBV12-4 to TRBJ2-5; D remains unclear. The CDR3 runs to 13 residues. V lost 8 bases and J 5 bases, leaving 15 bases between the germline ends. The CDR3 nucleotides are TGTGCCAGCCGGCCCGGGCAAACGGAGACCCAGTACTTC. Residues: CASRPGQTETQYF.

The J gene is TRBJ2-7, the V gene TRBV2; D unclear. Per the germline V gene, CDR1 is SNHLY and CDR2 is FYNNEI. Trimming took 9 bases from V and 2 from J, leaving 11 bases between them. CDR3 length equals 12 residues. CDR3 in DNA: TGTGCCAGTTCGGACGGACCCTACGAGCAGTACTTC. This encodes CASSDGPYEQYF.

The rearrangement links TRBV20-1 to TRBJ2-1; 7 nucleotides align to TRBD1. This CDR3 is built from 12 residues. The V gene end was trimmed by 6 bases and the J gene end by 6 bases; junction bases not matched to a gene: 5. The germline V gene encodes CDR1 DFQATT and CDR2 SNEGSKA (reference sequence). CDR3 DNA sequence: TGCAGTGCCCAACAGGGGCGCAATGAGCAGTTCTTC. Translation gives CSAQQGRNEQFF.

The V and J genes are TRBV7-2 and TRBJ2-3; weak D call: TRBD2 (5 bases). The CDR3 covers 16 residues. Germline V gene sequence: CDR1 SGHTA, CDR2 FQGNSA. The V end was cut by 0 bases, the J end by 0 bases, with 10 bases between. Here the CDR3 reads CASSLALGSSTDTQYF. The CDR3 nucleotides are TGTGCCAGCAGCTTAGCGTTAGGGAGTAGCACAGATACGCAGTATTTT.

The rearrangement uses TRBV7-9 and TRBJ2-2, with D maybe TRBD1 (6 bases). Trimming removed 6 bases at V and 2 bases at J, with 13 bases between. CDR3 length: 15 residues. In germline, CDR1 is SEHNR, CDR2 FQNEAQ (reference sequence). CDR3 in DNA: TGTGCCAGCAGGCAGCGACAGGTTAACACCGGGGAGCTGTTTTTT. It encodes CASRQRQVNTGELFF.

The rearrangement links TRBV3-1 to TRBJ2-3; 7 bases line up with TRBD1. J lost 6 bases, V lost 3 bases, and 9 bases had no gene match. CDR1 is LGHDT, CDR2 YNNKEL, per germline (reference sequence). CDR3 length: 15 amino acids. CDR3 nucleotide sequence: TGTGCCAGCAGCCACCGTGCCGTACAGGGGGATACGCAGTATTTT. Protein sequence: CASSHRAVQGDTQYF.

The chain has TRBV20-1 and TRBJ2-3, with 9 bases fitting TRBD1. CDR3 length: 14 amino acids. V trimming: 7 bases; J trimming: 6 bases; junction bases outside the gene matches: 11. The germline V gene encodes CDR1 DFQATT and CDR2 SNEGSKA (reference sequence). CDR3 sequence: CSGGGQGLRDTQYF. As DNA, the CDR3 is TGCAGTGGAGGGGGACAGGGCCTACGGGATACGCAGTATTTT.

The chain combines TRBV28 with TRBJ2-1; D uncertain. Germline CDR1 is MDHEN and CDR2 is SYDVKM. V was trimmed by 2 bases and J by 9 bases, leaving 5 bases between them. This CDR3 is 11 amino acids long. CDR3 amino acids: CASSLLLEQFF. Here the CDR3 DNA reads TGTGCCAGCAGTTTACTCCTTGAGCAGTTCTTC.

CDR3 nucleotides: TGTGCCAGCAGCTTCGGGAAATCCTATGGCTACACCTTC. It yields the protein CASSFGKSYGYTF. The gene calls are TRBV7-9 and TRBJ1-2, with unresolved D. The CDR3 has 13 residues. Trimming took off 3 bases at V and 4 bases at J, with 9 bases between the two ends. Germline values: CDR1 SEHNR, CDR2 FQNEAQ (reference sequence).